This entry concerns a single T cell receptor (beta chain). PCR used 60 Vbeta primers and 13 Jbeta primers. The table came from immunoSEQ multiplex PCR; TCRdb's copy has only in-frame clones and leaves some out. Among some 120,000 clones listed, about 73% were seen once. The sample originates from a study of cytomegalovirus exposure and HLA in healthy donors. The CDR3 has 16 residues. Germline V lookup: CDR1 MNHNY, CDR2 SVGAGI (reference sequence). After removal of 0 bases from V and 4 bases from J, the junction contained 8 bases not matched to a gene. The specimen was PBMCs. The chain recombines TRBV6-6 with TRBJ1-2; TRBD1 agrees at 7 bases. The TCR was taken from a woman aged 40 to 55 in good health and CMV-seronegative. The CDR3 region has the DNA TGTGCCAGCAGTTACTCGCCTCCGGGACAGAGCTATGGCTACACCTTC. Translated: CASSYSPPGQSYGYTF.